These 15 T cell receptor beta chains originate from one sample sequenced in a study of CD8+ T cells in alopecia areata. The treatment here: oral pan-JAK inhibitor, 5-10 mg twice daily. The sequencing template was cDNA reverse transcribed from extracted RNA. Clones were read by immunoSEQ multiplex PCR, and TCRdb kept only the in-frame ones, dropping some. The top ten clones hold 17% of a sample with under 95,000 clones, just over 70% of them seen once. The sequenced sample was CD8+ T cells sorted from blood, obtained at week 44, from a patient treated with tofacitinib. These receptors came from a human donor with alopecia areata.

The CDR3 region is CSVLGGGHREETQYF. CDR3 nucleotide sequence: TGCAGCGTCCTTGGCGGGGGGCACCGTGAGGAGACCCAGTACTTC. V usage is TRBV29-1 and J usage is TRBJ2-5, with 8 bases lining up with TRBD2. Looked up from germline, CDR1 is SQVTM and CDR2 is ANQGSEA. J gave up 5 bases and V 6 bases, and 14 bases lay outside the gene matches. The CDR3 spans 15 residues.

This clone was seen just once. The V call is TRBV29-1, the J call TRBJ2-7, with D perhaps matching TRBD1 or TRBD2 (5 bases each). Trimming pared 7 bases from V and 2 bases from J, leaving 12 bases between. The CDR3 consists of 12 residues. Germline V gives CDR1 SQVTM, CDR2 ANQGSEA. The CDR3 protein is CSALWGTYEQYF. CDR3 sequence (DNA): TGCAGCGCCCTATGGGGGACCTACGAGCAGTACTTC.

The chain uses TRBV29-1 and TRBJ2-2; the D gene is possibly TRBD2 (6 bases). The CDR3 length is 16 residues. V dropped 3 bases and J dropped 0 bases, with 14 bases sitting between them. Germline-derived CDR1 and CDR2 are SQVTM and ANQGSEA. CDR3 nucleotide sequence: TGCAGCGTTGAGTTAGCGGAACACTCGAACACCGGGGAGCTGTTTTTT. Translated, it gives CSVELAEHSNTGELFF.

This chain uses TRBV9 with TRBJ2-3; perhaps TRBD1 as D (6 bases). CDR1 and CDR2 (germline): SGDLS, YYNGEE. Trimming left V 0 bases short and J 2 bases short, with 13 bases between. The CDR3 runs 16 residues. In nucleotides, the CDR3 is TGTGCCAGCAGCGTAGAAGTCGGACAGTCCACAGATACGCAGTATTTT. Translation gives CASSVEVGQSTDTQYF.

Only a few counts were recorded for this clone. The chain employs TRBV29-1 and TRBJ1-2; D possibly corresponds to TRBD1 (6 bases). V gave up 6 bases and J gave up 1 base, with 6 bases separating them. Germline CDR1 SQVTM, CDR2 ANQGSEA. The CDR3 totals 11 residues. The chain's CDR3 is CSVDSNYGYTF. The CDR3 nucleotides read TGCAGCGTGGACAGTAACTATGGCTACACCTTC.

This clone turned up a few times. The rearrangement links TRBV9 to TRBJ1-1, with unresolved D. V was pared by 6 bases and J by 1 base, with 13 bases between. This CDR3 has 14 amino acids. Germline CDR1 and CDR2: SGDLS and YYNGEE. CDR3 DNA sequence: TGTGCCAGCACGCGGCGGTTCGAGAACACTGAAGCTTTCTTT. It codes for CASTRRFENTEAFF.

The rearrangement links TRBV25-1 to TRBJ2-1; the D gene is possibly TRBD2 (5 bases). The CDR3 runs to 14 residues. The V gene's germline CDR1 is MGHDK and CDR2 SYGVNS. The germline V and J ends were trimmed by 6 bases and 9 bases, with 18 bases remaining between them. The CDR3 coding sequence is TGTGCCAGCAGATCCGGTTGGGAGTCCGGTGAGCAGTTCTTC. Its translation: CASRSGWESGEQFF.

With regard to this clone: Within the sample, other DNA sequences also encode this same CDR3. V usage is TRBV27 and J usage is TRBJ1-1, with unresolved D. CDR1 is MNHEY, CDR2 SMNVEV, per germline (reference sequence). V dropped 6 bases and J dropped 3 bases, with 11 bases sitting between them. This CDR3 has 13 residues. The CDR3 is CASSPSGYTEAFF. As DNA, the CDR3 is TGTGCCAGCAGCCCCTCCGGATACACTGAAGCTTTCTTT.

CDR3: CASSSDVSSYEQYF. The CDR3 nucleotides read TGTGCCAGCAGCTCCGACGTGAGCTCCTACGAGCAGTACTTC. The chain couples TRBV11-2 to TRBJ2-7; D gene uncertain. This CDR3 spans 14 amino acids. Trimming pared 4 bases from V and 0 bases from J, leaving 10 bases between. Germline V CDR1 and CDR2: SGHAT, FQNNGV.

The J gene is TRBJ2-1, the V gene TRBV5-6; 8 bases map to TRBD1. Germline V gene sequence: CDR1 SGHDT, CDR2 YYEEEE. The CDR3 has 13 amino acids. Trimming at V came to 3 bases and at J to 9 bases, leaving 5 bases not matched to a gene. The CDR3, as DNA: TGTGCCAGCAGCTGGACAGGGATGGGTGAGCAGTTCTTC. The encoded protein is CASSWTGMGEQFF.

The CDR3 region is CASSPGVDTDTQYF. CDR3 nucleotides: TGCGCCAGCAGCCCGGGGGTGGATACAGATACGCAGTATTTT. This chain links TRBV4-3 with TRBJ2-3; D may be TRBD2 (6 bases). The CDR3 runs 14 residues. Germline CDR1 LGHNA, CDR2 YSLEER. Trimming took off 4 bases at V and 3 bases at J, with 11 bases between the two ends.

The chain couples TRBV6-6 to TRBJ2-3, with D tentatively TRBD2 (7 bases). Trimming removed 4 bases from V and 6 bases from J, with 11 bases in between. Germline CDR1 MNHNY, CDR2 SVGAGI (reference sequence). The CDR3 totals 13 residues. CDR3 sequence: CASSLAGADTQYF. The CDR3 DNA is TGTGCCAGCAGTTTGGCGGGGGCGGATACGCAGTATTTT.

V usage is TRBV11-2 and J usage is TRBJ2-3, with unresolved D. With 5 bases removed from V and 3 bases from J, the gap between germline ends came to 21 bases. Germline V lookup: CDR1 SGHAT, CDR2 FQNNGV. CDR3 size: 17 residues. The CDR3, as DNA: TGTGCCAGCAGCCTCTCTACCCCCTCCCGTTATACAGATACGCAGTATTTT. Translating gives CASSLSTPSRYTDTQYF.

The chain couples TRBV30 to TRBJ2-7; D is unclear. V was shortened by 0 bases and J by 3 bases, with 6 bases between the two germline ends. The germline V gene encodes CDR1 GTSNPN and CDR2 SVGIG (reference sequence). This CDR3 has 12 residues. The CDR3 nucleotides read TGTGCCTGGAGTGTAATCAGCTACGAGCAGTACTTC. Protein sequence: CAWSVISYEQYF.

The chain has TRBV13 and TRBJ2-2; D not resolved. This CDR3 comprises 13 residues. Germline loops: CDR1 PRHDT, CDR2 FYEKMQ (reference sequence). Trimming removed 5 bases from V and 4 bases from J, with 8 bases in between. The CDR3 nucleotides read TGTGCCAGCAGCCTCGAAAGCACCGGGGAGCTGTTTTTT. Translated, it gives CASSLESTGELFF.